Listed here are 15 T cell receptor beta chains from one sample, sequenced in a study of a mutant IDH1 vaccine in newly diagnosed glioma. Here immunoSEQ multiplex PCR was the method, and the copy in TCRdb shows in-frame clones only, minus some. This table holds 53,000 or so clones, over 75% found once. These receptors' antigens are unknown. Time point in this sample: week 5, during vaccination. Vaccination used 300 ug of mutant IDH1 20-mer peptide per dose, with topical imiquimod. Sequences were derived from PBMCs, sampled from a glioma patient whose treatment included an IDH1 peptide vaccine. The origin of the receptors is a man aged 50 to 60 with glioma.

The V and J genes are TRBV5-1 and TRBJ2-2; 8 positions agree with TRBD2. J gave up 6 bases and V 5 bases, and 6 bases lay outside the gene matches. CDR1 SGHRS and CDR2 YFSETQ come from the germline V gene. This CDR3 spans 14 amino acids. This chain's CDR3 is CASSPGLVSGELFF. The CDR3 DNA reads as TGCGCCAGCAGTCCGGGACTAGTGTCCGGGGAGCTGTTTTTT.

The chain carries TRBV6-6 and TRBJ1-3, with a tentative D call TRBD1 (6 bases). The germline V gene has CDR1 MNHNY and CDR2 SVGAGI (reference sequence). V dropped 5 bases and J dropped 1 base, with 12 bases sitting between them. CDR3 size: 15 residues. DNA of the CDR3: TGTGCCAGCAGTCCTACAGGGTTATCTGGAAACACCATATATTTT. This sequence encodes CASSPTGLSGNTIYF.

Remarks on this clone: This sample also contains other DNA sequences that code for the same CDR3. This sequence joins TRBV29-1 and TRBJ2-7; D may be TRBD1 or TRBD2 (6 bases each). CDR1 and CDR2 from the germline V gene are SQVTM and ANQGSEA. This CDR3 region has 12 residues. The V end was cut by 6 bases, the J end by 1 base, with 10 bases between. DNA of the CDR3: TGCAGCGTCGGGGGCTTATCCTACGAGCAGTACTTC. Translating gives CSVGGLSYEQYF.

V is TRBV23-1 and J is TRBJ1-5, with 7 bases that match TRBD1. TRBV23-1 qualifies as an ORF whose function is uncertain. The trim removed 6 bases at V and 5 bases at J, leaving 16 bases unmatched. This CDR3 comprises 17 residues. CDR3 sequence reads: CASSPVLGQELDQPQHF. DNA of the CDR3: TGCGCCAGCAGCCCCGTCCTCGGACAGGAACTGGATCAGCCCCAGCATTTT.

The V gene is TRBV9, the J gene TRBJ1-4; a possible D gene is TRBD1 (5 bases). V lost 4 bases and J lost 4, with 11 bases in between. The germline gives CDR1 SGDLS, CDR2 YYNGEE. The CDR3 is made up of 14 amino acids. CDR3 sequence: CASSPWGLNEKLFF. CDR3 in DNA: TGTGCCAGCAGCCCCTGGGGCCTTAATGAAAAACTGTTTTTT.

The V and J genes are TRBV7-9 and TRBJ2-1; TRBD1 agrees at 8 bases. The CDR3 runs 14 residues. Trimming at V came to 2 bases and at J to 6 bases, leaving 3 bases not matched to a gene. Germline-derived CDR1 and CDR2 are SEHNR and FQNEAQ (reference sequence). The CDR3 bases are TGTGCCAGCAGCTTACAGGGGGCGGCCAATGAGCAGTTCTTC. This sequence encodes CASSLQGAANEQFF.

This clone was observed once. The V gene is TRBV4-2, the J gene TRBJ2-1; D may be TRBD2 (6 bases). This CDR3 has 11 residues. CDR1 LGHNA and CDR2 YNFKEQ come from the germline V gene. V was clipped by 0 bases and J by 12 bases, with 6 bases between them. CDR3 sequence (DNA): TGTGCCAGCAGCCAAGAGGGGGGGCAGTTCTTC. The encoded protein is CASSQEGGQFF.

Concerning this clone: At the DNA level, this CDR3 is encoded by other sequences in the same sample as well. The rearrangement links TRBV10-3 to TRBJ1-6; tentatively, D is TRBD1 (6 bases). This CDR3 contains 14 residues. Germline V gives CDR1 ENHRY, CDR2 SYGVKD. Trimming removed 2 bases from V and 7 bases from J, with 9 bases in between. The CDR3 protein is CAISERQGNSPLHF. The CDR3 bases are TGTGCCATCAGTGAGAGGCAGGGGAATTCACCCCTCCACTTT.

The chain is built from TRBV29-1 and TRBJ2-6; D unresolved. Deletions cut 4 bases from V and 1 base from J, with 2 bases between. The CDR3 length is 12 residues. CDR1 and CDR2 (germline): SQVTM, ANQGSEA. The CDR3 spells CSVGSGANVLTF. The CDR3 nucleotides read TGCAGCGTTGGTTCTGGGGCCAACGTCCTGACTTTC.

The rearrangement links TRBV29-1 to TRBJ2-3; TRBD2 agrees at 10 bases. The CDR3 totals 14 residues. CDR1 is SQVTM, CDR2 ANQGSEA, per germline. Unmatched junction bases numbered 3, after V lost 4 bases and J lost 2 bases. The CDR3 bases are TGCAGCGTTGCAACTAGCGGGGACACAGATACGCAGTATTTT. This translates into CSVATSGDTDTQYF.

The rearrangement uses TRBV15 and TRBJ1-3; D gene uncertain. There are 14 residues in the CDR3. V shed 7 bases and J shed 1 base, with 11 bases lying between them. CDR1 and CDR2 from the germline V gene are LNHNV and YYDKDF (reference sequence). For the CDR3, the DNA is TGTGCCACCACGGCCGGGGTGTCTGGAAACACCATATATTTT. This codes for CATTAGVSGNTIYF.

The chain joins TRBV30 to TRBJ1-4; no reliable D call. This CDR3 comprises 13 residues. The germline gives CDR1 GTSNPN, CDR2 SVGIG (reference sequence). Trimming pared 3 bases from V and 6 bases from J, leaving 11 bases between. In DNA form, the CDR3 reads TGTGCCTGGAGAAGGGAGTCGTATGAAAAACTGTTTTTT. Translation gives CAWRRESYEKLFF.

This clone was seen a few times. The CDR3 nucleotides read TGTGCCAGCAGTGAAGAACAGGTGGGCTTAGAAGCTTTCTTT. Translation gives CASSEEQVGLEAFF. The chain combines TRBV2 with TRBJ1-1; TRBD1 might be the D (5 bases). The germline V gene encodes CDR1 SNHLY and CDR2 FYNNEI. V dropped 1 base and J dropped 8 bases, with 14 bases sitting between them. The CDR3 is 14 residues long. The full variable domain, in which reference TRBV2 and TRBJ1-1 provide the parts outside the CDR3, is EPEVTQTPSHQVTQMGQEVILRCVPISNHLYFYWYRQILGQKVEFLVSFYNNEISEKSEIFDDQFSVERPDGSNFTLKIRSTKLEDSAMYFCASSEEQVGLEAFFGQGTRLTVV.

This chain joins TRBV10-1 and TRBJ1-2; D is unclear. Trimming removed 2 bases at V and 1 base at J, with 17 bases between. The CDR3 loop spans 17 amino acids. Germline CDR1 and CDR2: WNHNN and SYGVQD (reference sequence). CDR3: CASSEGEGWVSNYGYTF. CDR3 DNA sequence: TGCGCCAGCAGTGAGGGGGAGGGTTGGGTAAGTAACTATGGCTACACCTTC.

This chain links TRBV7-6 with TRBJ1-1, with D unclear. The V and J ends lost 8 bases and 0 bases respectively, with 22 bases between them. The germline gives CDR1 SGHVS, CDR2 FNYEAQ. This CDR3 spans 17 amino acids. CDR3 bases: TGTGCCAGCTTGCCCGTCGGAGGAGGGTATATGAACACTGAAGCTTTCTTT. Its protein is CASLPVGGGYMNTEAFF.